Listed here are 4 T cell receptor beta chains from one sample, sequenced in a study of blood T cell repertoires in COVID-19. Assay: immunoSEQ multiplex PCR; the TCRdb copy retains only in-frame clones and omits some. The data hold approximately 53,000 clones, with 89% observed a single time. Sequences were obtained from peripheral blood. Every receptor here comes from a human donor in a cohort sampled during active COVID-19.

This sequence joins TRBV28 and TRBJ2-7, with TRBD1 identical over 9 bases. CDR1 and CDR2 (germline): MDHEN, SYDVKM. This CDR3 region has 14 residues. The V segment lost 5 bases and the J segment 3 bases; nucleotides outside the gene matches: 5. DNA for the CDR3: TGTGCCAGCAGTCCAGGACAGGGGAACTACGAGCAGTACTTC. This gives the protein CASSPGQGNYEQYF. Full variable domain (outside the CDR3, taken from reference TRBV28 and TRBJ2-7): DVKVTQSSRYLVKRTGEKVFLECVQDMDHENMFWYRQDPGLGLRLIYFSYDVKMKEKGDIPEGYSVSREKKERFSLILESASTNQTSMYLCASSPGQGNYEQYFGPGTRLTVT.

CDR3 coding DNA: TGTGCCAGAGTGCTCATTCCGGGACTAGAGTTCACAGATACGCAGTATTTT. The encoded protein is CARVLIPGLEFTDTQYF. The chain is built from TRBV21-1 and TRBJ2-3; TRBD2 is taken as the D call from the table, unchecked against the DNA. TRBV21-1 represents a pseudogene. The CDR3 is made up of 17 amino acids.

The chain recombines TRBV19 with TRBJ1-5; 9 nucleotides line up with TRBD1. Per the germline V gene, CDR1 is LNHDA and CDR2 is SQIVND (reference sequence). CDR3 size: 14 residues. The V and J ends lost 5 bases and 7 bases, in that order; junction bases with no gene match: 6. DNA of the CDR3: TGTGCCAGTAGTGCCGGGACAGGGCGACAGCCCCAGCATTTT. Protein sequence: CASSAGTGRQPQHF.

The V call is TRBV7-2, the J call TRBJ1-1; 9 nucleotides agree with TRBD1. The J segment lost 6 bases and the V segment lost 5 bases, leaving 7 bases of the junction unmatched. The CDR3 spans 14 residues. Looked up from germline, CDR1 is SGHTA and CDR2 is FQGNSA. CDR3 sequence reads: CASSRGQGKAEAFF. For the CDR3, the DNA is TGTGCCAGCAGCCGCGGACAGGGGAAGGCTGAAGCTTTCTTT.